The rows below give T cell receptor beta chains drawn from one sample of a study of blood T cell repertoires in COVID-19. Clones were sequenced by immunoSEQ multiplex PCR, and TCRdb holds only the in-frame ones, with some missing. The table includes 300,000 to 400,000 clones, 70% to 90% detected once. The sample taken for sequencing was peripheral blood. The origin of the receptors is a human donor in a cohort sampled during active COVID-19. CDR3s include the opening cysteine and the closing phenylalanine or tryptophan. A D gene is named only where the DNA matches it firmly. For some rows the clone size is stated as once, few or many, or as a class when expanded; others skip it.

TRBV11-3	TRBJ2-1	.	TRBD2	TGTGCCAGCAGCAACCGGACTAGCGGGGGGAGTTATGAGCAGTTCTTC	CASSNRTSGGSYEQFF
TRBV19	TRBJ2-2	.	TRBD1	TGTGCCAGTAGTCCTGAGGGACAGGGTGACGGGGAGCTGTTTTTT	CASSPEGQGDGELFF
TRBV30	TRBJ2-3	.	.	TGTGCCTGGAGTCCCCACAGGACGCAGCACACAGATACGCAGTATTTT	CAWSPHRTQHTDTQYF
TRBV30	TRBJ2-2	.	TRBD2	TGTGCCTGGAGTGTTGGGAGGGTCTTGCCCGGGGAGCTGTTTTTT	CAWSVGRVLPGELFF
TRBV2	TRBJ1-1	.	.	TGTGCCAGCAGGGATACAGGGAGCGGTGAAGCTTTCTTT	CASRDTGSGEAFF
TRBV2	TRBJ2-3	.	.	TGTGCCAGCAGTGAAGCTGGGTTTTCAGAGAGCGGTGCAGATACGCAGTATTTT	CASSEAGFSESGADTQYF
TRBV29-1	TRBJ2-7	.	TRBD1	TGCAGCGCCAGACAGGGCTCCTCCTACGAGCAGTACTTC	CSARQGSSYEQYF
TRBV25-1	TRBJ1-4	once	.	TGTGCCAGCAGCCGGAGGGAAGAAAAACTGTTTTTT	CASSRREEKLFF
TRBV7-3	TRBJ2-2	.	.	TGTGCCAGCAGCTTAGACTACGGATACGGCGGGGAGCTGTTTTTT	CASSLDYGYGGELFF
TRBV24-1	TRBJ2-7	.	TRBD1	TGTGCCACCTCGGGGACAGGCTCCTACGAGCAGTACTTC	CATSGTGSYEQYF
TRBV5-1	TRBJ2-3	.	.	TGCGCCAGCAGCTTGGGACAGACAACAGATACGCAGTATTTT	CASSLGQTTDTQYF
TRBV11-1	TRBJ1-2	.	.	TGTGCCAGCAGCTCCAGGGTGGGGAACTATGGCTACACCTTC	CASSSRVGNYGYTF
TRBV29-1	TRBJ2-3	.	TRBD1	TGCAGCGCCGACAGGGGCTATGCACAGGGTACGCAGTATTTT	CSADRGYAQGTQYF
TRBV2	TRBJ1-1	.	.	TGTGCCAGCAGTGTGGAGGGGAACACTGAAGCTTTCTTT	CASSVEGNTEAFF